These 20 T cell receptor beta chains originate from one sample sequenced in a study of blood T cells in healthy people across ages. The authors ran a second PCR of about 7 to 11 cycles using a sample-barcoded 5' primer and a J-beta primer mix. TCRdb re-analysed the 5' RACE reads in MiXCR, keeping a single row per CDR3 protein. Here the sample spans 700,000 to 950,000 distinct CDR3 sequences, about three fifths being singletons. The sample comprised blood. The receptors here all came from a man aged 25-45 years in good health.

The chain joins TRBV9 to TRBJ2-7; 7 bases match TRBD1. The length of the CDR3 is 14 residues. CDR1 and CDR2 from the germline V gene are SGDLS and YYNGEE. The J segment lost 5 bases and the V segment lost 2 bases, leaving 7 bases of the junction unmatched. The CDR3 reads CASSVDQGVNEQYF. Written as DNA, the CDR3 is TGTGCCAGCAGCGTGGACCAGGGGGTCAACGAGCAGTACTTC.

This CDR3 reads CASSLAVDPDTQYF. The CDR3 DNA sequence: TGCGCCAGCAGCTTGGCCGTGGATCCAGATACGCAGTATTTT. The rearrangement links TRBV5-1 to TRBJ2-3; D gene ambiguous. Germline V gene data show CDR1 as SGHRS and CDR2 as YFSETQ. V was shortened by 0 bases and J by 4 bases, with 9 bases between the two germline ends. CDR3 length: 14 residues.

The chain has TRBV28 and TRBJ2-6; D not certain. Germline CDR1 and CDR2: MDHEN and SYDVKM. The CDR3 covers 14 residues. Trimming took 8 bases from V and 0 from J, leaving 8 bases between them. The CDR3 region has the DNA TGTGCCAGCGCTGTTACCTCTGGGGCCAACGTCCTGACTTTC. Translation: CASAVTSGANVLTF. Supplemented by reference TRBV28 and TRBJ2-6, the full variable domain reads DVKVTQSSRYLVKRTGEKVFLECVQDMDHENMFWYRQDPGLGLRLIYFSYDVKMKEKGDIPEGYSVSREKKERFSLILESASTNQTSMYLCASAVTSGANVLTFGAGSRLTVL.

This clonotype was observed a few times. The chain carries TRBV12-3 or TRBV12-4 and TRBJ1-5; tentative D call: TRBD1 (5 bases). The V end lost 4 bases, the J end lost 1 base, and 11 bases lay between the germline ends. The CDR3 is 15 residues long. The CDR3 is CASSSAAGSNQPQHF. The CDR3 DNA follows: TGTGCCAGCAGTTCCGCAGCAGGGAGCAATCAGCCCCAGCATTTT.

This clonotype was picked up a small number of times. V usage is TRBV7-9 and J usage is TRBJ2-4, with 7 bases fitting TRBD2. Germline-derived CDR1 and CDR2 are SEHNR and FQNEAQ (reference sequence). The V segment lost 3 bases and the J segment 7 bases; nucleotides outside the gene matches: 6. CDR3 length: 14 residues. The CDR3 region is CASSFRLAPNIQYF. DNA of the CDR3: TGTGCCAGCAGCTTTCGACTAGCTCCTAACATTCAGTACTTC.

The V call is TRBV29-1, the J call TRBJ2-5; D possibly matches TRBD1 or TRBD2 (7 bases each). Germline lookup yields CDR1 SQVTM and CDR2 ANQGSEA. The CDR3 covers 14 residues. V lost 7 bases to trimming and J lost 11 bases, with 26 bases between them. The CDR3 DNA follows: TGCAGCGGGACAGGCGCCGGGGGGAAGAATGAGCAGTACTTC. It codes for CSGTGAGGKNEQYF.

Only a few counts were recorded for this clonotype. CDR3 nucleotide sequence: TGTGCCAGCAGCAAACCGACGCAGGGCTACGAGCAGTACTTC. Protein product: CASSKPTQGYEQYF. The J gene is TRBJ2-7, the V gene TRBV7-2; maybe TRBD1 (5 bases). V was pared by 5 bases and J by 3 bases, with 14 bases between. CDR1 SGHTA and CDR2 FQGNSA come from the germline V gene. This CDR3 is built from 14 residues.

The chain recombines TRBV20-1 with TRBJ1-1, with D possibly matching TRBD1 (6 bases). The length of the CDR3 is 13 residues. Germline V CDR1 and CDR2: DFQATT, SNEGSKA (reference sequence). Trimming shortened V by 6 bases and J by 11 bases, and 22 bases separated the two germline ends. The CDR3 spells CSAGGGWNRRAFF. Written as DNA, the CDR3 is TGCAGTGCAGGGGGGGGTTGGAACCGACGGGCTTTCTTT.

The chain combines TRBV6-1 with TRBJ1-2; tentatively, D is TRBD1 (6 bases). This CDR3 spans 15 amino acids. Deletions cut 6 bases from V and 0 bases from J, with 14 bases between. Per the germline V gene, CDR1 is MNHNS and CDR2 is SASEGT. The CDR3 DNA reads TGTGCCAGCAGGATGGACAGAACATCTAACTATGGCTACACCTTC. Amino acids: CASRMDRTSNYGYTF.

This clonotype was picked up a small number of times. The rearrangement joins TRBV20-1 to TRBJ2-7; unclear D gene. Trimming stripped 4 bases from V and 10 bases from J, with 17 bases between. Germline CDR1 is DFQATT and CDR2 is SNEGSKA (reference sequence). The CDR3 is 12 amino acids. CDR3 in amino acids: CSAIQLLNVQYF. The CDR3 nucleotides read TGCAGTGCTATTCAACTTCTTAACGTTCAGTACTTC.

The chain recombines TRBV25-1 with TRBJ2-5; possibly TRBD1 for D (5 bases). The CDR3 has 17 amino acids. The germline V and J ends were trimmed by 3 bases and 1 base, with 18 bases remaining between them. Looked up from germline, CDR1 is MGHDK and CDR2 is SYGVNS. The CDR3 DNA sequence: TGTGCCAGCAGTGACTCTAGACAGTGGCGGACCCAAGAGACCCAGTACTTC. Amino acids: CASSDSRQWRTQETQYF.

The CDR3 DNA follows: TGTGCCAGCAGCCACCGTGGGTGGAACCAGCCCCAGCATTTT. Amino acid sequence: CASSHRGWNQPQHF. The J gene is TRBJ1-5, the V gene TRBV7-2, with D uncertain. This CDR3 is 14 amino acids long. V lost 5 bases and J lost 7, with 15 bases in between. Germline V gene sequence: CDR1 SGHTA, CDR2 FQGNSA. Drawing the rest from reference TRBV7-2 and TRBJ1-5, the complete variable domain is GAGVSQSPSNKVTEKGKDVELRCDPISGHTALYWYRQSLGQGLEFLIYFQGNSAPDKSGLPSDRFSAERTGGSVSTLTIQRTQQEDSAVYLCASSHRGWNQPQHFGDGTRLSIL.

The V and J genes are TRBV15 and TRBJ2-1; TRBD2 is a possible D gene (6 bases). The CDR3 is made up of 15 amino acids. The germline V gene encodes CDR1 LNHNV and CDR2 YYDKDF (reference sequence). Trimming stripped 6 bases from V and 7 bases from J, with 19 bases between. CDR3 sequence: CATRRDPGTGNEQFF. The CDR3 nucleotides read TGTGCCACCAGGAGGGACCCCGGGACTGGGAATGAGCAGTTCTTC.

The chain uses TRBV14 and TRBJ2-7; no clear D. The CDR3 sequence is 12 residues long. CDR1 is SGHDN and CDR2 is FVKESK in the germline V gene. Trimming stripped 1 base from V and 5 bases from J, with 6 bases between. CDR3 DNA sequence: TGTGCCAGCAGCCAAGCGACGCACGAGCAGTACTTC. It is translated as CASSQATHEQYF.

The chain uses TRBV19 and TRBJ2-5; perhaps D is TRBD1 or TRBD2 (5 bases each). Germline V lookup: CDR1 LNHDA, CDR2 SQIVND (reference sequence). There are 15 residues in the CDR3. Trimming took 3 bases from V and 5 from J, leaving 16 bases between them. CDR3 region: CASSIGTSLKETQYF. The DNA of the CDR3 is TGTGCCAGTAGTATCGGGACCTCCTTGAAGGAGACCCAGTACTTC. The full variable domain, with the rest looked up from reference TRBV19 and TRBJ2-5, is DGGITQSPKYLFRKEGQNVTLSCEQNLNHDAMYWYRQDPGQGLRLIYYSQIVNDFQKGDIAEGYSVSREKKESFPLTVTSAQKNPTAFYLCASSIGTSLKETQYFGPGTRLLVL.

The chain uses TRBV10-3 and TRBJ1-1; D not certain. The CDR3 loop spans 13 amino acids. Trimming removed 1 base at V and 1 base at J, with 4 bases between. Germline assignment: CDR1 ENHRY and CDR2 SYGVKD. The DNA for the CDR3 is TGTGCCATCAGTGAGTTACAGAACACTGAAGCTTTCTTT. Amino acids: CAISELQNTEAFF.

The V call is TRBV5-1, the J call TRBJ2-1; 16 nucleotides align to TRBD2. The ends lost 4 bases at V and 5 bases at J; junction bases unmatched: 3. CDR1 is SGHRS and CDR2 is YFSETQ in the germline V gene. This CDR3 is built from 16 residues. Here the CDR3 reads CASSRGLAGGNNEQFF. CDR3 sequence (DNA): TGCGCCAGCAGCCGGGGACTAGCGGGAGGGAACAATGAGCAGTTCTTC.

This clonotype was seen once. V is TRBV20-1 and J is TRBJ2-7, with D maybe TRBD1 (5 bases). The germline V and J ends were trimmed by 2 bases and 10 bases, with 15 bases remaining between them. Germline assignment: CDR1 DFQATT and CDR2 SNEGSKA (reference sequence). The CDR3 totals 12 residues. This chain's CDR3 is CSARLPVRGQYF. DNA for the CDR3: TGCAGTGCTAGACTCCCTGTTAGGGGTCAGTACTTC.

The V call is TRBV29-1, the J call TRBJ2-5, with D perhaps TRBD2 (5 bases). The CDR3 length is 12 residues. Germline-derived CDR1 and CDR2 are SQVTM and ANQGSEA. With 6 bases removed from V and 2 bases from J, the gap between germline ends came to 10 bases. The CDR3 bases are TGCAGCGTCATCGGACTTCAAGAGACCCAGTACTTC. This codes for CSVIGLQETQYF.

The rearrangement joins TRBV29-1 to TRBJ2-5; the D gene is possibly TRBD2 (6 bases). Looked up from germline, CDR1 is SQVTM and CDR2 is ANQGSEA. V lost 8 bases and J lost 3, with 19 bases in between. The CDR3 length is 14 residues. Here the CDR3 DNA reads TGCAGCCTTTTGGGGGGAAAGAATGAAGAGACCCAGTACTTC. Translated, it gives CSLLGGKNEETQYF. The full variable domain, completed using reference TRBV29-1 and TRBJ2-5, is SAVISQKPSRDICQRGTSLTIQCQVDSQVTMMFWYRQQPGQSLTLIATANQGSEATYESGFVIDKFPISRPNLTFSTLTVSNMSPEDSSIYLCSLLGGKNEETQYFGPGTRLLVL.